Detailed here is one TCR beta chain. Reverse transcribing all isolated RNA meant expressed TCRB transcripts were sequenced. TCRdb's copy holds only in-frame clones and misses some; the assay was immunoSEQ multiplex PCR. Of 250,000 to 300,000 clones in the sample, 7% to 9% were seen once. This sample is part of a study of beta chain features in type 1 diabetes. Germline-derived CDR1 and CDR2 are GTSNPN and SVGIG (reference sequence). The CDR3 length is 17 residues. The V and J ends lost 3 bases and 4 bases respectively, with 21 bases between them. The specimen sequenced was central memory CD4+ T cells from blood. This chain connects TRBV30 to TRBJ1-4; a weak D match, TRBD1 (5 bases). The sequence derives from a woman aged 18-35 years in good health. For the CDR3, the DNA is TGTGCCTGGAGGAGTAACAGGTTCTCCAACTTTAATGAAAAACTGTTTTTT. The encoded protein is CAWRSNRFSNFNEKLFF.